The 29 T cell receptor beta chains presented below share a single source sample, sequenced in a study of blood T cells in healthy people across ages. Then a second PCR, running roughly 7 to 11 cycles, was carried out with a sample-barcoded 5' primer and a J-beta primer mix. TCRdb redid the calling of the 5' RACE reads with MiXCR, one entry per CDR3 protein. The sample includes 750,000 to 950,000 distinct CDR3 sequences, approximately 32% of them seen just once. The data were also submitted as part of a second study, on T cells of mothers and their children.

The sequencing sample was made of blood. Receptor source: a woman aged 40 to 50 in good health.

Regarding this clonotype: Relative to the germline gene, one junction end is altered; a read error may explain this. The chain links TRBV6-2 or TRBV6-3 to TRBJ1-1; D unresolved. The CDR3 is 15 residues long. The V gene's germline CDR1 is MNHEY and CDR2 SVGEGT. The CDR3 bases are TGTGCCAGCAGTGCCACAATTCTCATGAACACTGAAGTTTTCTTT. Translation: CASSATILMNTEVFF.

There are a few counts of this clonotype. The V gene is TRBV5-1, the J gene TRBJ2-3; D is possibly TRBD2 (7 bases). The CDR3 loop spans 15 amino acids. V lost 5 bases to trimming and J lost 4 bases, with 17 bases between them. The germline V gene encodes CDR1 SGHRS and CDR2 YFSETQ. The CDR3 nucleotides read TGCGCCAGCAGACGGCTCACGGGGGGCGCAGATACGCAGTATTTT. Its protein is CASRRLTGGADTQYF.

In nucleotides, the CDR3 is TGCGCCAGCAGCTTCGACTACAGGGTCGGTGAGCAGTACTTC. It specifies CASSFDYRVGEQYF. The rearrangement joins TRBV5-1 to TRBJ2-5; tentatively, D is TRBD1 (6 bases). Germline CDR1 and CDR2: SGHRS and YFSETQ. The CDR3 runs to 14 residues. Trimming took off 2 bases at V and 11 bases at J, with 19 bases between the two ends.

The chain employs TRBV4-1 and TRBJ2-5; D tentatively fits TRBD1 or TRBD2 (6 bases each). V was trimmed by 0 bases and J by 9 bases, leaving 20 bases between them. CDR3 length: 16 residues. Looked up from germline, CDR1 is MGHRA and CDR2 is YSYEKL. The CDR3 DNA reads TGCGCCAGCAGCCAAGAAGGGGGGACTCCGCCATTGGCCCAGTACTTC. It translates to CASSQEGGTPPLAQYF.

This clonotype came up a few times. The J gene is TRBJ2-3, the V gene TRBV7-6; D possibly matches TRBD1 or TRBD2 (6 bases each). The CDR3 totals 15 residues. V shed 1 base and J shed 6 bases, with 14 bases lying between them. Germline CDR1 and CDR2: SGHVS and FNYEAQ. This CDR3 reads CASSLDGGAPDTQYF. DNA for the CDR3: TGTGCCAGCAGCTTAGACGGGGGCGCCCCCGATACGCAGTATTTT.

This clonotype was seen many times. The chain employs TRBV20-1 and TRBJ2-7; the D gene is possibly TRBD1 (6 bases). V lost 3 bases and J lost 5, with 17 bases in between. The CDR3 has 14 amino acids. CDR1 is DFQATT and CDR2 is SNEGSKA in the germline V gene (reference sequence). The CDR3 reads CSARISQGFHEQYF. The CDR3 DNA reads TGCAGTGCTAGGATATCACAGGGTTTCCACGAGCAGTACTTC.

CDR3 bases: TGTGCCAGCAGCTTAGGAGGGGTGCAGTTCTTC. Translation: CASSLGGVQFF. The chain is built from TRBV11-1 and TRBJ2-1; possibly TRBD1 or TRBD2 for D (5 bases each). The CDR3 runs 11 residues. Germline V gene data show CDR1 as SGHAT and CDR2 as FQDESV (reference sequence). Trimming cost V 1 base and J 12 bases, with 7 bases left between them.

The table lists this clonotype with many counts. The V gene is TRBV4-1, the J gene TRBJ2-3, with no clear D. Trimming removed 2 bases at V and 0 bases at J, with 3 bases between. Germline values: CDR1 MGHRA, CDR2 YSYEKL. The CDR3 spans 13 residues. The chain's CDR3 is CASSQTSTDTQYF. Here the CDR3 DNA reads TGCGCCAGCAGCCAAACTAGCACAGATACGCAGTATTTT.

On this clonotype: A much larger clone lies one base from this, so it may be a read error. The chain joins TRBV6-5 to TRBJ2-5, with D perhaps matching TRBD2 (6 bases). Germline loops: CDR1 MNHEY, CDR2 SVGAGI. Trimming removed 4 bases from V and 9 bases from J, with 12 bases in between. CDR3 length equals 12 residues. The CDR3 region has the DNA TGTGCCAGCAGTTCGCTTGGGGAGGCCCAGTACTTC. Residues: CASSSLGEAQYF.

At least ten counts were recorded for this clonotype. The chain employs TRBV3-1 and TRBJ2-5, with 7 bases matching TRBD2. Germline CDR1 reads LGHDT; CDR2 reads YNNKEL (reference sequence). The CDR3 runs to 16 residues. Trimming took 0 bases from V and 5 from J; bases not matched to a gene: 9. In DNA form, the CDR3 reads TGTGCCAGCAGCCAAGACCGCGGGGGAACCCACGAGACCCAGTACTTC. This gives the protein CASSQDRGGTHETQYF.

In this sample, this clonotype turned up many times. CDR3 DNA sequence: TGTGCCAGCAGCTTAGGGGCAAGAAACTATGGCTACACCTTC. It translates to CASSLGARNYGYTF. This sequence joins TRBV7-9 and TRBJ1-2; D is unresolved. CDR1 is SEHNR and CDR2 is FQNEAQ in the germline V gene (reference sequence). V gave up 1 base and J gave up 2 bases, with 8 bases separating them. This CDR3 spans 14 amino acids.

Concerning this clonotype itself: Possible read error: a much larger clone is one base away. This chain connects TRBV28 to TRBJ2-2, with 7 bases identical to TRBD1. V lost 4 bases and J lost 3; bases outside the gene matches: 2. The CDR3 extends over 14 amino acids. Germline CDR1 and CDR2: MDHEN and SYDVKM. CDR3 coding DNA: TGTGCCAGCAGTTCGGGACAGTACACCGGGGAGCTGTTTTTT. It translates to CASSSGQYTGELFF.

The sample holds a few counts of this clonotype. This rearrangement joins TRBV7-3 to TRBJ1-4; 7 bases are shared with TRBD1. The CDR3 has 13 amino acids. V gave up 2 bases and J gave up 12 bases; unmatched junction bases: 6. CDR1 is SGHTA and CDR2 is FQGTGA in the germline V gene. The CDR3 nucleotides read TGTGCCAGCAGCTTATTTCCCGGGACAGAACTGTTTTTT. It codes for CASSLFPGTELFF. The full variable domain, its missing parts supplied by reference TRBV7-3 and TRBJ1-4, is GAGVSQTPSNKVTEKGKYVELRCDPISGHTALYWYRQSLGQGPEFLIYFQGTGAADDSGLPNDRFFAVRPEGSVSTLKIQRTERGDSAVYLCASSLFPGTELFFGSGTQLSVL.

About this clonotype itself: An end of the junction differs from the germline gene, which may be a read error. The rearrangement joins TRBV6-5 to TRBJ1-1, with D hard to call. CDR3 size: 13 residues. CDR1 is MNHEY, CDR2 SVGAGI, per germline. CDR3 sequence: CASGYSTRDNAFF. In nucleotides, the CDR3 is TGTGCCAGCGGTTACTCGACGAGGGATAATGCTTTCTTT.

Comments on this clonotype: This could be a read error, since a much larger clone is one nucleotide away. V gene TRBV4-3 combines with J gene TRBJ1-1, with a possible D match to TRBD1 (5 bases). CDR1 is LGHNA and CDR2 is YSLEER in the germline V gene. This CDR3 spans 16 amino acids. The V and J ends lost 4 bases and 4 bases respectively, with 19 bases between them. The CDR3 spells CASSRTTGRLSTEAFF. Here the CDR3 DNA reads TGCGCCAGCAGCCGAACCACAGGACGGTTGAGCACTGAAGCTTTCTTT.

Worth noting for this clonotype: This may be a read error: a much more frequent sequence differs by one nucleotide. This chain links TRBV6-1 with TRBJ2-7, with TRBD2 as a possible D gene (5 bases). The CDR3 contains 15 residues. The V and J ends lost 2 bases and 2 bases respectively, with 13 bases between them. Germline V gene lookup returns CDR1 MNHNS and CDR2 SASEGT. The CDR3 DNA follows: TGTGCCAGCAGTGAACAGCCCCGGGGAGCCTACGAGCAGTACTTC. It encodes CASSEQPRGAYEQYF.

The chain has TRBV2 and TRBJ2-5; the D is unclear. The CDR3 is made up of 15 amino acids. Germline CDR1 and CDR2: SNHLY and FYNNEI. Trimming left V 5 bases short and J 3 bases short, with 16 bases between. The CDR3 here is CASSFRSRSEETQYF. Written as DNA, the CDR3 is TGTGCCAGCAGTTTCAGGTCTAGGTCCGAAGAGACCCAGTACTTC.

This clonotype was found a few times. The chain combines TRBV24-1 with TRBJ2-3; 7 positions agree with TRBD1. CDR1 is KGHDR and CDR2 is SFDVKD in the germline V gene. V dropped 1 base and J dropped 14; count of bases not matched to a gene: 8. The CDR3 length is 13 residues. The CDR3 nucleotides are TGTGCCACCAGTGATTTAAACAGGGGTGATCTGTATTTT. Its translation: CATSDLNRGDLYF.

This clonotype was observed a handful of times. This sequence joins TRBV24-1 and TRBJ1-2; TRBD1 agrees at 7 bases. The V segment lost 3 bases and the J segment 0 bases; nucleotides outside the gene matches: 3. Germline CDR1 and CDR2: KGHDR and SFDVKD. This CDR3 is 15 amino acids long. DNA of the CDR3: TGTGCCACCAGTGATACAGGGGCGGCTAACTATGGCTACACCTTC. This sequence encodes CATSDTGAANYGYTF.

The chain combines TRBV29-1 with TRBJ2-3; 7 bases match TRBD2. The CDR3 is 15 residues long. The germline V gene has CDR1 SQVTM and CDR2 ANQGSEA. J lost 2 bases, V lost 2 bases, and 7 bases had no gene match. CDR3 DNA: TGCAGCGTTGAAACACTAAGCGGGATCACAGATACGCAGTATTTT. It translates to CSVETLSGITDTQYF.

V and J are TRBV7-9 and TRBJ1-2; tentative D call: TRBD1 (5 bases). CDR3 length: 15 amino acids. CDR1 and CDR2 (germline): SEHNR, FQNEAQ (reference sequence). The V end lost 0 bases, the J end lost 0 bases, and 8 bases lay between the germline ends. As DNA, the CDR3 is TGTGCCAGCAGCTTAGCGCTGACAGCTAACTATGGCTACACCTTC. This encodes CASSLALTANYGYTF. Together with reference TRBV7-9 and TRBJ1-2, the CDR3 gives the full variable domain: DTGVSQNPRHKITKRGQNVTFRCDPISEHNRLYWYRQTLGQGPEFLTYFQNEAQLEKSRLLSDRFSAERPKGSFSTLEIQRTEQGDSAMYLCASSLALTANYGYTFGSGTRLTVV.

This clonotype was recorded a few times. V gene TRBV7-6 combines with J gene TRBJ2-7, with D unclear. V was trimmed by 5 bases and J by 4 bases, leaving 15 bases between them. Germline CDR1 and CDR2: SGHVS and FNYEAQ. The length of the CDR3 is 14 residues. The CDR3 DNA sequence: TGTGCCAGCAGCCCACCACTGAAAGCGTACGAGCAGTACTTC. It yields the protein CASSPPLKAYEQYF.

This clonotype showed up just a few times. The chain joins TRBV12-3 or TRBV12-4 to TRBJ1-1; weak D call: TRBD1 (5 bases). V lost 2 bases, J lost 3 bases, and 10 bases lay in between. The CDR3 length is 14 residues. CDR3 sequence (DNA): TGTGCCAGCAGTTTATACGGGGGGGACACTGAAGCTTTCTTT. It translates to CASSLYGGDTEAFF.

V and J are TRBV4-3 and TRBJ2-6; 7 bases agree with TRBD1. Germline V lookup: CDR1 LGHNA, CDR2 YSLEER. V was pared by 1 base and J by 2 bases, with 11 bases of the junction left unmatched. The CDR3 consists of 19 residues. Here the CDR3 reads CASSQGQGTVFAGANVLTF. As DNA, the CDR3 is TGCGCCAGCAGCCAAGGACAGGGCACTGTATTTGCTGGGGCCAACGTCCTGACTTTC.

This clonotype was picked up a small number of times. The rearrangement links TRBV7-9 to TRBJ2-7, with D tentatively TRBD1 (6 bases). The length of the CDR3 is 18 residues. CDR1 SEHNR and CDR2 FQNEAQ come from the germline V gene (reference sequence). The ends were cut back, 2 bases at V and 3 bases at J, with 23 bases in the middle. The CDR3 DNA is TGTGCCAGCAGCTTAAAGGCCCCACAGGGCCCCCGGAACTACGAGCAGTACTTC. Translation: CASSLKAPQGPRNYEQYF.

In this sample, this clonotype turned up many times. V gene TRBV20-1 combines with J gene TRBJ1-2; D not resolved. Per germline, CDR1 DFQATT and CDR2 SNEGSKA (reference sequence). V lost 0 bases, J lost 4 bases, and 9 bases lay in between. The CDR3 extends over 13 amino acids. CDR3 amino acids: CSARDPGGYGYTF. The DNA of the CDR3 is TGCAGTGCTAGAGACCCGGGCGGCTATGGCTACACCTTC.

The chain employs TRBV4-2 and TRBJ2-2; D unresolved. The V gene lost 2 bases and the J gene lost 7 bases, with 11 bases spanning the gap. CDR3 length equals 14 residues. In germline, CDR1 is LGHNA, CDR2 YNFKEQ. The CDR3 loop is CASSQSDWGGELFF. CDR3 sequence (DNA): TGTGCCAGCAGCCAAAGCGACTGGGGCGGGGAGCTGTTTTTT.

This clonotype was found many times. The chain joins TRBV7-2 to TRBJ2-1; 8 nucleotides match TRBD2. CDR3 length: 18 amino acids. Germline V gene sequence: CDR1 SGHTA, CDR2 FQGNSA. Trimming removed 0 bases from V and 4 bases from J; junction bases left unmatched: 11. CDR3 residues: CASSLAVGRGGFYNEQFF. DNA of the CDR3: TGTGCCAGCAGCTTAGCCGTTGGTCGGGGGGGGTTTTACAATGAGCAGTTCTTC.

This clonotype was counted ten times or more. The chain carries TRBV10-3 and TRBJ1-2, with a possible D match to TRBD1 (5 bases). The germline gives CDR1 ENHRY, CDR2 SYGVKD. V shed 5 bases and J shed 4 bases, with 14 bases lying between them. The CDR3 has 14 residues. CDR3: CAISIQGSGYGYTF. The CDR3 nucleotides read TGTGCCATCAGTATCCAGGGTAGCGGCTATGGCTACACCTTC.